The T cell receptor beta chain described here comes from a study of OX40 agonist ivuxolimab in advanced cancers. Sequenced by immunoSEQ multiplex PCR; TCRdb stores in-frame clones only, minus some. The sample shows roughly 50,000 clones, roughly 81% of them seen only once. Germline loops: CDR1 MNHNY, CDR2 SVGAGI (reference sequence). Trimming shortened V by 7 bases and J by 7 bases, and 20 bases separated the two germline ends. The CDR3 is 15 residues long. The starting material was CD4+ or CD8+ T cells sorted from blood, obtained in a trial of the OX40 agonist ivuxolimab. The chain has TRBV6-6 and TRBJ2-1; tentatively, D is TRBD1 (6 bases). The clonotype originates from an adult with an advanced solid tumor such as melanoma, head and neck, liver or kidney cancer. CDR3 residues: CASTLNRVRSNEQFF. The DNA of the CDR3 is TGTGCCAGCACGTTAAACAGGGTTCGGTCGAATGAGCAGTTCTTC.